Presented here are 32 T cell receptor beta chains from one specimen sequenced in a study of blood T cell repertoires in COVID-19. Data came from immunoSEQ multiplex PCR; TCRdb stores just in-frame clones and leaves some out. Here the sample spans some 150,000 clones, about 87% being singletons. The sequenced material came from peripheral blood. These receptors came from a woman older than 75 with acute or convalescent COVID-19.

The gene calls are TRBV29-1 and TRBJ1-2; maybe TRBD1 (6 bases). Trimming stripped 3 bases from V and 8 bases from J, with 16 bases between. The CDR3 extends over 13 amino acids. Germline values: CDR1 SQVTM, CDR2 ANQGSEA. The chain's CDR3 is CSVEGPGAGGYTF. The CDR3 coding sequence is TGCAGCGTTGAGGGGCCAGGGGCGGGCGGCTACACCTTC. The full variable domain, in which reference TRBV29-1 and TRBJ1-2 provide the parts outside the CDR3, is SAVISQKPSRDICQRGTSLTIQCQVDSQVTMMFWYRQQPGQSLTLIATANQGSEATYESGFVIDKFPISRPNLTFSTLTVSNMSPEDSSIYLCSVEGPGAGGYTFGSGTRLTVV.

The V gene is TRBV7-9, the J gene TRBJ1-4, with 8 nucleotides matching TRBD1. The V gene end was trimmed by 5 bases and the J gene end by 8 bases; junction bases not matched to a gene: 7. The CDR3 has 14 amino acids. In germline, CDR1 is SEHNR, CDR2 FQNEAQ (reference sequence). DNA for the CDR3: TGTGCCAGCAGCCAGGGACAGGAGGAAGAAAAACTGTTTTTT. Amino acids: CASSQGQEEEKLFF.

CDR3: CASSSTGERGYEQYF. The CDR3 DNA reads TGTGCCAGCTCGTCAACAGGGGAGAGGGGCTACGAGCAGTACTTC. This rearrangement joins TRBV18 to TRBJ2-7, with TRBD1 matching 7 bases. The trim removed 6 bases at V and 3 bases at J, leaving 11 bases unmatched. The length of the CDR3 is 15 residues. The V gene's germline CDR1 is KGHSH and CDR2 LQKENI. Complete variable domain (other parts from reference TRBV18 and TRBJ2-7): NAGVMQNPRHLVRRRGQEARLRCSPMKGHSHVYWYRQLPEEGLKFMVYLQKENIIDESGMPKERFSAEFPKEGPSILRIQQVVRGDSAAYFCASSSTGERGYEQYFGPGTRLTVT.

The chain is built from TRBV30 and TRBJ1-2; no definite D call. V was clipped by 3 bases and J by 1 base, with 12 bases between them. Germline values: CDR1 GTSNPN, CDR2 SVGIG (reference sequence). The CDR3 contains 14 residues. The CDR3 bases are TGTGCCTGGAGAGAGGATGACTTTAACTATGGCTACACCTTC. The encoded protein is CAWREDDFNYGYTF.

The J gene is TRBJ2-7, the V gene TRBV6-5; possibly TRBD1 for D (6 bases). Germline V CDR1 and CDR2: MNHEY, SVGAGI. V lost 10 bases and J lost 2, with 12 bases in between. The CDR3 is 12 amino acids. CDR3 in amino acids: CATRKGAYEQYF. The CDR3 nucleotides read TGTGCCACCCGAAAGGGGGCCTACGAGCAGTACTTC.

The gene calls are TRBV2 and TRBJ1-6; D gene unclear. The CDR3 runs to 13 residues. CDR1 and CDR2 (germline): SNHLY, FYNNEI. The germline V and J ends were trimmed by 5 bases and 9 bases, with 11 bases remaining between them. DNA of the CDR3: TGTGCCAGCAGTAGTGGCTCTCCTTCACCCCTCCACTTT. Translating gives CASSSGSPSPLHF.

The chain couples TRBV7-6 to TRBJ2-2; D is perhaps TRBD2 (7 bases). This CDR3 contains 16 residues. Looked up from germline, CDR1 is SGHVS and CDR2 is FNYEAQ. The ends were cut back, 6 bases at V and 4 bases at J, with 18 bases in the middle. CDR3 protein: CASSFDGGRSTGELFF. DNA of the CDR3: TGTGCCAGCAGTTTCGACGGGGGGCGATCCACCGGGGAGCTGTTTTTT.

The chain recombines TRBV3-1 (or the pseudogene TRBV3-2) with TRBJ1-2; possibly TRBD1 for D (5 bases). There are 14 residues in the CDR3. Germline-derived CDR1 and CDR2 are LGHDT and YNNKEL (reference sequence). Trimming removed 4 bases from V and 4 bases from J, with 13 bases in between. CDR3 DNA sequence: TGTGCCAGCAGCCCCCGCAGGGAATCCTATGGCTACACCTTC. It encodes CASSPRRESYGYTF.

This chain links TRBV7-3 with TRBJ1-6, with TRBD1 as a possible D gene (5 bases). CDR1 SGHTA and CDR2 FQGTGA come from the germline V gene. With 2 bases removed from V and 7 bases from J, the gap between germline ends came to 15 bases. The length of the CDR3 is 16 residues. CDR3 sequence reads: CASSLDKAGRNSPLHF. The CDR3 DNA sequence: TGTGCCAGCAGCTTAGATAAGGCAGGGAGGAATTCACCCCTCCACTTT. The full variable domain, with the rest looked up from reference TRBV7-3 and TRBJ1-6, is GAGVSQTPSNKVTEKGKYVELRCDPISGHTALYWYRQSLGQGPEFLIYFQGTGAADDSGLPNDRFFAVRPEGSVSTLKIQRTERGDSAVYLCASSLDKAGRNSPLHFGNGTRLTVT.

This clone has only one observation. Written as DNA, the CDR3 is TGCGCCAGCAGCCCCAACGAGGGAGATACGCAGTATTTT. Translation: CASSPNEGDTQYF. This sequence joins TRBV4-1 and TRBJ2-3; a weak D match, TRBD2 (5 bases). The length of the CDR3 is 13 residues. With 4 bases removed from V and 5 bases from J, the gap between germline ends came to 10 bases. The germline gives CDR1 MGHRA, CDR2 YSYEKL.

This sequence joins TRBV24-1 and TRBJ1-1; 8 nucleotides line up with TRBD1. From germline, CDR1 is KGHDR and CDR2 SFDVKD. The J segment lost 12 bases and the V segment lost 3 bases, leaving 5 bases of the junction unmatched. This CDR3 spans 12 amino acids. This CDR3 reads CATSDDRGLTFF. As DNA, the CDR3 is TGTGCCACCAGTGATGACAGGGGATTAACTTTCTTT.

The chain recombines TRBV5-6 with TRBJ1-5; D remains unclear. V was pared by 1 base and J by 7 bases, with 12 bases between. Germline values: CDR1 SGHDT, CDR2 YYEEEE. This CDR3 is built from 14 residues. CDR3 nucleotides: TGTGCCAGCAGCTTGCGCGGCCTAGGCCAGCCCCAGCATTTT. As protein: CASSLRGLGQPQHF.

The chain joins TRBV18 to TRBJ2-7; a weak D match, TRBD2 (6 bases). Trimming shortened V by 3 bases and J by 0 bases, and 12 bases separated the two germline ends. Germline CDR1 reads KGHSH; CDR2 reads LQKENI. The CDR3 spans 15 residues. The CDR3 coding sequence is TGTGCCAGCTCACCGACAGCGGGCGACTCCTACGAGCAGTACTTC. As protein: CASSPTAGDSYEQYF. The full variable domain, rest sourced from reference TRBV18 and TRBJ2-7, is NAGVMQNPRHLVRRRGQEARLRCSPMKGHSHVYWYRQLPEEGLKFMVYLQKENIIDESGMPKERFSAEFPKEGPSILRIQQVVRGDSAAYFCASSPTAGDSYEQYFGPGTRLTVT.

The J gene is TRBJ2-1, the V gene TRBV2; 8 bases map to TRBD1. Trimming at V came to 3 bases and at J to 7 bases, leaving 8 bases not matched to a gene. The CDR3 has 15 amino acids. CDR1 is SNHLY, CDR2 FYNNEI, per germline. The CDR3: CASSENRGRLNEQFF. DNA for the CDR3: TGTGCCAGCAGTGAGAACAGGGGGAGACTAAATGAGCAGTTCTTC. The variable domain in full, completed from reference TRBV2 and TRBJ2-1, reads EPEVTQTPSHQVTQMGQEVILRCVPISNHLYFYWYRQILGQKVEFLVSFYNNEISEKSEIFDDQFSVERPDGSNFTLKIRSTKLEDSAMYFCASSENRGRLNEQFFGPGTRLTVL.

The chain couples TRBV7-3 to TRBJ2-3; the match to TRBD1 covers 8 bases. The germline CDR1 and CDR2 sequences are SGHTA and FQGTGA. The V gene end was trimmed by 5 bases and the J gene end by 3 bases; junction bases not matched to a gene: 7. The CDR3 runs to 15 residues. The CDR3 DNA follows: TGTGCCAGCAGCCAACAGGGGGTCGGTACAGATACGCAGTATTTT. Translated, it gives CASSQQGVGTDTQYF.

The chain uses TRBV5-4 and TRBJ1-2; D gene ambiguous. The CDR3 contains 12 residues. CDR1 and CDR2 from the germline V gene are SGHNT and YYREEE (reference sequence). V was pared by 4 bases and J by 1 base, with 5 bases between. CDR3 sequence reads: CASSVNNYGYTF. The CDR3 region has the DNA TGTGCCAGCAGCGTCAATAACTATGGCTACACCTTC.

This rearrangement joins TRBV10-1 to TRBJ1-2; D not resolved. Looked up from germline, CDR1 is WNHNN and CDR2 is SYGVQD (reference sequence). V was pared by 4 bases and J by 7 bases, with 13 bases between. The CDR3 sequence is 13 residues long. CDR3 in DNA: TGCGCCAGCAGTGCGTCGATTATCAGTGGCTACACCTTC. Protein product: CASSASIISGYTF.

The chain employs TRBV6-5 and TRBJ2-2, with TRBD1 as a possible D gene (5 bases). Trimming pared 6 bases from V and 4 bases from J, leaving 12 bases between. Germline V gene data show CDR1 as MNHEY and CDR2 as SVGAGI. CDR3 length equals 14 residues. CDR3 in DNA: TGTGCCAGCAGCCGATCAGGGTCCACCGGGGAGCTGTTTTTT. Its translation is CASSRSGSTGELFF.

The genes are TRBV5-4 and TRBJ2-7, with TRBD1 as a possible D gene (5 bases). CDR1 is SGHNT and CDR2 is YYREEE in the germline V gene (reference sequence). The CDR3 runs to 13 residues. V dropped 4 bases and J dropped 2 bases, with 10 bases sitting between them. The CDR3 DNA sequence: TGTGCCAGCAGCCCAATAGGGGCCTACGAGCAGTACTTC. It yields the protein CASSPIGAYEQYF.

The chain employs TRBV9 and TRBJ1-1; TRBD1 might be the D (5 bases). Germline CDR1 reads SGDLS; CDR2 reads YYNGEE. This CDR3 spans 14 amino acids. V was trimmed by 0 bases and J by 4 bases, leaving 10 bases between them. The CDR3 DNA reads as TGTGCCAGCAGCGTAGAGGCCGGGGGCACTGAAGCTTTCTTT. This gives the protein CASSVEAGGTEAFF.

The chain recombines TRBV18 with TRBJ1-6; D gene ambiguous. Germline-derived CDR1 and CDR2 are KGHSH and LQKENI. Trimming stripped 0 bases from V and 10 bases from J, with 4 bases between. The CDR3 is 12 residues long. The DNA for the CDR3 is TGTGCCAGCTCACCACCGAGCTCACCCCTCCACTTT. This translates into CASSPPSSPLHF. The full variable domain, completed using reference TRBV18 and TRBJ1-6, is NAGVMQNPRHLVRRRGQEARLRCSPMKGHSHVYWYRQLPEEGLKFMVYLQKENIIDESGMPKERFSAEFPKEGPSILRIQQVVRGDSAAYFCASSPPSSPLHFGNGTRLTVT.

The chain has TRBV5-1 and TRBJ2-5; 7 positions agree with TRBD1. This CDR3 comprises 15 residues. The germline gives CDR1 SGHRS, CDR2 YFSETQ. The trim removed 1 base at V and 4 bases at J, leaving 7 bases unmatched. CDR3 in DNA: TGCGCCAGCAGCTTGTCGCCAGGGGGACGAGAGACCCAGTACTTC. Amino acids: CASSLSPGGRETQYF.

About this clone itself: In the same sample, other DNA sequences code for this CDR3. The chain recombines TRBV5-1 with TRBJ1-1, with 7 nucleotides matching TRBD1. The germline gives CDR1 SGHRS, CDR2 YFSETQ. CDR3 length: 14 residues. J was trimmed by 0 bases and V by 3 bases; bases with no gene match: 2. In nucleotides, the CDR3 is TGCGCCAGCAGCTCGGGACAGATGAACACTGAAGCTTTCTTT. Amino acids: CASSSGQMNTEAFF.

DNA for the CDR3: TGCGCCAGCAGCCCCGAACCGGTTGCCTCCTACGAGCAGTACTTC. As protein: CASSPEPVASYEQYF. V is TRBV5-1 and J is TRBJ2-7; D is undetermined. This CDR3 is built from 15 residues. The germline CDR1 and CDR2 sequences are SGHRS and YFSETQ. The V and J ends lost 4 bases and 0 bases respectively, with 14 bases between them. The full variable domain, in which reference TRBV5-1 and TRBJ2-7 provide the parts outside the CDR3, is KAGVTQTPRYLIKTRGQQVTLSCSPISGHRSVSWYQQTPGQGLQFLFEYFSETQRNKGNFPGRFSGRQFSNSRSEMNVSTLELGDSALYLCASSPEPVASYEQYFGPGTRLTVT.

To note about this clone: At one end the junction does not follow the germline gene, possibly because of a read error. The chain has TRBV7-7 and TRBJ1-4; 12 bases are shared with TRBD1. In germline, CDR1 is SSHAT, CDR2 FNYEAQ (reference sequence). This CDR3 has 15 amino acids. The DNA for the CDR3 is TGTGCTAGCAGCCCCGGGACAGGGGGCTTTGAAAAACTGTTTTTT. This codes for CASSPGTGGFEKLFF.

CDR3 amino acids: CASSHIGTGTGNTIYF. The CDR3 DNA is TGTGCCAGCAGCCACATTGGGACAGGAACTGGAAACACCATATATTTT. The V call is TRBV3-1 (or the pseudogene TRBV3-2), the J call TRBJ1-3; TRBD1 agrees at 8 bases. This CDR3 contains 16 residues. V gave up 3 bases and J gave up 2 bases; unmatched junction bases: 6. Germline V gene data show CDR1 as LGHDT and CDR2 as YNNKEL (reference sequence).

The rearrangement uses TRBV7-8 and TRBJ1-5; D remains ambiguous. From germline, CDR1 is SGHVS and CDR2 FQNEAQ. The CDR3 is 15 amino acids. V was pared by 3 bases and J by 1 base, with 10 bases between. The CDR3 loop is CASSLYRTSNQPQHF. CDR3 sequence (DNA): TGTGCCAGCAGCTTGTACAGAACAAGCAATCAGCCCCAGCATTTT.

The rearrangement links TRBV6-6 to TRBJ1-3; D unclear. The V gene's germline CDR1 is MNHNY and CDR2 SVGAGI (reference sequence). Trimming left V 5 bases short and J 3 bases short, with 14 bases between. This CDR3 has 15 amino acids. The CDR3 here is CASSPGVVSGNTIYF. The CDR3 coding sequence is TGTGCCAGCAGTCCCGGTGTGGTGAGTGGAAACACCATATATTTT.

This clone was observed a single time. V gene TRBV4-1 combines with J gene TRBJ1-3; tentatively, D is TRBD1 (6 bases). The CDR3 is made up of 17 amino acids. V was trimmed by 5 bases and J by 0 bases, leaving 17 bases between them. Germline V lookup: CDR1 MGHRA, CDR2 YSYEKL. The CDR3 reads CASSTRSGTNSGNTIYF. The CDR3 coding sequence is TGCGCCAGCAGCACTCGCTCCGGGACAAACTCTGGAAACACCATATATTTT.

This clone occurred once. This rearrangement joins TRBV7-6 to TRBJ1-1; D remains ambiguous. Trimming pared 5 bases from V and 3 bases from J, leaving 13 bases between. CDR1 and CDR2 from the germline V gene are SGHVS and FNYEAQ. The CDR3 sequence is 14 residues long. CDR3 bases: TGTGCCAGCAGCCTGGAGCGCGCAGACACTGAAGCTTTCTTT. The encoded protein is CASSLERADTEAFF. The full variable domain, in which reference TRBV7-6 and TRBJ1-1 provide the parts outside the CDR3, is GAGVSQSPRYKVTKRGQDVALRCDPISGHVSLYWYRQALGQGPEFLTYFNYEAQQDKSGLPNDRFSAERPEGSISTLTIQRTEQRDSAMYRCASSLERADTEAFFGQGTRLTVV.

The chain is built from TRBV5-8 and TRBJ1-4; weak D call: TRBD1 (5 bases). Trimming took off 3 bases at V and 10 bases at J, with 22 bases between the two ends. Per germline, CDR1 SGHTS and CDR2 YDEGEE. The CDR3 is 16 residues long. As DNA, the CDR3 is TGTGCCAGCAGCTCCGGGACTCGGCTCACTTATGTAAAACTGTTTTTT. Protein sequence: CASSSGTRLTYVKLFF.

The CDR3 DNA reads TGTGCCAGCAGCTTAATGGCGGGGGGGTTCAACGAGCAGTACTTC. Its translation: CASSLMAGGFNEQYF. The chain has TRBV7-2 and TRBJ2-7; 9 nucleotides align to TRBD2. The CDR3 is made up of 15 amino acids. The J segment lost 5 bases and the V segment lost 2 bases, leaving 7 bases of the junction unmatched. Germline CDR1 SGHTA, CDR2 FQGNSA.